These T cell receptor beta chains were read from a single sample in a study of glioma-infiltrating T cells after dendritic cell vaccination. The method was immunoSEQ multiplex PCR; TCRdb's version includes in-frame clones alone and lacks a portion of them. The sample holds 55,000 to 75,000 clones, approximately 83% seen once. The source material was blood, sampled after dendritic cell vaccination. The receptor source for this set is a human donor with glioblastoma. Both conserved end residues are part of each CDR3. D genes are given only for firm matches. A row's size may be missing; if present it is once, few, many or a size class.

j_call	v_call	clone_size	d_call	cdr3_nt	cdr3_aa
TRBJ2-1	TRBV7-9	-	-	TGTGCCAGCAGCTTAGTAGGCGCGGCCTACAATGAGCAGTTCTTC	CASSLVGAAYNEQFF
TRBJ2-2	TRBV7-2	-	-	TGTGCCAGCAGCTTAGTCTCTGTAACCGGGGAGCTGTTTTTT	CASSLVSVTGELFF
TRBJ1-1	TRBV11-1	-	-	TGTGCCAGCAGTCAGCAGGTGGCTGAAGCTTTCTTT	CASSQQVAEAFF
TRBJ1-3	TRBV6-1	-	-	TGTGCCAGCAGTGCGGACAGAGATTACGGCACCATATATTTT	CASSADRDYGTIYF
TRBJ2-2	TRBV11-2	-	TRBD1	TGTGCCAGCAGCAGAGGGGGACAGGGGGTCACCGGGGAGCTGTTTTTT	CASSRGGQGVTGELFF
TRBJ2-4	TRBV4-1	-	TRBD1	TGCGCCAGCAGCCAACTAATTCGGACAGGGCTAGCCAAAAACATTCAGTACTTC	CASSQLIRTGLAKNIQYF
TRBJ1-4	TRBV4-1	-	-	TGCGCCAGCAGCCAAGGAGCAACTAATGAAAAACTGTTTTTT	CASSQGATNEKLFF
TRBJ2-3	TRBV29-1	-	-	TGCAGCGTTGCCCTTCCCACAGATACGCAGTATTTT	CSVALPTDTQYF
TRBJ2-7	TRBV7-6	-	-	TGTGCCAGCAGCTTGGTCGGCGAGCAGTACTTC	CASSLVGEQYF
TRBJ2-3	TRBV5-6	-	TRBD2	TGTGCCAGCAGCTTAGCGGGGCTCACAGATACGCAGTATTTT	CASSLAGLTDTQYF
TRBJ2-2	TRBV5-5	-	-	TGTGCCAGCAGCACCGGGATTTACACCGGGGAGCTGTTTTTT	CASSTGIYTGELFF
TRBJ2-7	TRBV28	-	-	TGTGCCAGCAGCTTTTACCCGGGATCCTACGAGCAGTACTTC	CASSFYPGSYEQYF
TRBJ2-5	TRBV10-1	-	TRBD2	TGCGCCAGCAGTGAAGGCCTAGCGGAAAGACAAGAGACCCAGTACTTC	CASSEGLAERQETQYF
TRBJ2-3	TRBV25-1	-	-	TGTGCCAGCAGTGAATATTCGGGAATCACAGATACGCAGTATTTT	CASSEYSGITDTQYF
TRBJ1-6	TRBV5-4	-	TRBD1	TGTGCCAGCAGCTCAGCGAGGACAGGGGGCGATTCACCCCTCCACTTT	CASSSARTGGDSPLHF
TRBJ2-7	TRBV30	once	-	TGTGCCTGGATACCGGCAGGGACCTACGAGCAGTACTTC	CAWIPAGTYEQYF
TRBJ2-1	TRBV6-5	few	-	TGTGCCAGCAGTTACTCGATAGGGGGGGCAGGCAATGAGCAGTTCTTC	CASSYSIGGAGNEQFF
TRBJ1-2	TRBV5-1	-	TRBD1	TGCGCCAGCAGCTTAAACCTACAGGGGGCGGATAACTATGGCTACACCTTC	CASSLNLQGADNYGYTF
TRBJ2-5	TRBV5-4	-	TRBD1	TGTGCCAGCAGCCCTGGGACAGAAGAGACCCAGTACTTC	CASSPGTEETQYF
TRBJ1-1	TRBV19	-	-	TGTGCCAGTAGTGCAGGGCACAACACTGAAGCTTTCTTT	CASSAGHNTEAFF
TRBJ2-7	TRBV2	-	-	TGTGCCAGCAGTTCCGGACAGTCGTCTTCCTACGAGCAGTACTTC	CASSSGQSSSYEQYF
TRBJ2-4	TRBV10-3	-	TRBD2	TGTGCCATCAGCGGGGGGGCCAACATTCAGTACTTC	CAISGGANIQYF
TRBJ1-4	TRBV6-5	-	-	TGTGCCAGCAGTTACTCGAAGACCCAGGGTGAAAAACTGTTTTTT	CASSYSKTQGEKLFF
TRBJ1-6	TRBV7-2	-	-	TGTGCCAGCAGCGAACCGGAGTCAAAACGCTATAATTCACCCCTCCACTTT	CASSEPESKRYNSPLHF
TRBJ1-5	TRBV27	-	-	TGTGCCAGCAGTGGGCGGGGGAGCAATCAGCCCCAGCATTTT	CASSGRGSNQPQHF
TRBJ1-2	TRBV30	-	-	TGTGCCTGGAGTGTAGGGGACTATGGCTACACCTTC	CAWSVGDYGYTF
TRBJ2-1	TRBV18	-	TRBD2	TGTGCCAGCTCACCCACCTATGGGGGGGGTGTGTACAATGAGCAGTTCTTC	CASSPTYGGGVYNEQFF
TRBJ2-5	TRBV4-3	-	-	TGCGCCAGCAGCCAAGAACCCGGAGAAGAGACCCAGTACTTC	CASSQEPGEETQYF
TRBJ2-5	TRBV5-1	-	TRBD1	TGCGCCAGCAGCTCAAAACGGGACAGGGGGGGAAAAGAGACCCAGTACTTC	CASSSKRDRGGKETQYF
TRBJ1-3	TRBV7-9	-	TRBD1	TGTGCCAGCAGCCCACGGACAGGGTCGGGAAACACCATATATTTT	CASSPRTGSGNTIYF
TRBJ1-2	TRBV11-2	-	-	TGTGCCAGCAGCTTAGCGGGATTTGAGTACACCTTC	CASSLAGFEYTF
TRBJ1-2	TRBV10-3	few	-	TGTGCCATCAACTCTGGACTATACAACTATGGCTACACCTTC	CAINSGLYNYGYTF
TRBJ2-3	TRBV19	-	TRBD1	TGTGCCAGTAAGGGGACAGGGGAAGATACGCAGTATTTT	CASKGTGEDTQYF
TRBJ1-3	TRBV6-1	-	TRBD1	TGTGCCAGCAGAGAACCAGGGGGCGATGATTCTGGAAACACCATATATTTT	CASREPGGDDSGNTIYF
TRBJ2-3	TRBV11-2	-	-	TGTGCCAGCAGCTTAGACCTTAGGGGGTGGGTGGATACGCAGTATTTT	CASSLDLRGWVDTQYF
TRBJ2-7	TRBV5-1	few	-	TGCGCCAGCAGCTTGGGTCCAGGTGATGCCTACGAGCAGTACTTC	CASSLGPGDAYEQYF
TRBJ2-5	TRBV9	few	-	TGTGCCAGCAGCGTAGGTGGCCGCTCAGGGACCCAGTACTTC	CASSVGGRSGTQYF